The rows below give T cell receptor beta chains drawn from one sample of a study of T cells in Graves' hyperthyroidism and ophthalmopathy. TCRdb re-called the multiplex PCR reads with MiXCR, one entry per CDR3 protein. The sample contains 360,000 or so distinct CDR3 sequences, over 12% of which appear only once. The sample was blood. Receptors originate from an older woman with Graves' ophthalmopathy. CDR3s include the opening cysteine and the closing phenylalanine or tryptophan. Fields, in order: V gene, clone size, J gene, D gene, CDR3 DNA, CDR3 protein. A D gene is named only where the DNA matches it firmly. For some rows the clone size is stated as once, few or many, or as a class when expanded; others skip it.

TRBV28,many,TRBJ2-1,TRBD2,TGTGCCAGCAGTTCCCCCGGACTAGCGGACCTACGGCGGCAGTTCTTC,CASSSPGLADLRRQFF
TRBV5-1,many,TRBJ2-1,-,TGCGCCAGCAGCTTGGAAGTAGCGCGATACAATGAGCAGTTCTTC,CASSLEVARYNEQFF
TRBV29-1,many,TRBJ2-1,-,TGCAGCGTCCGGGGACGGAGCTCCTACAATGAGCAGTTCTTC,CSVRGRSSYNEQFF
TRBV5-5,few,TRBJ2-3,-,TGTGCCAGCAGCTTCGGGACATACAGCACAGATACGCAGTATTTT,CASSFGTYSTDTQYF
TRBV28,many,TRBJ2-5,-,TGTGCCAGCAGTTCCCATGGGGCCGGGGAGACCCAGTACTTC,CASSSHGAGETQYF
TRBV20-1,many,TRBJ1-6,TRBD1,TGCAGTGCTTCCCCCGACAGGGGTTCACGTTCACCCCTCCACTTT,CSASPDRGSRSPLHF
TRBV12-3/TRBV12-4,-,TRBJ2-7,-,TGTGCCAGCAGTTTAGCCGGGGGCTACGAGCAGTGCTTC,CASSLAGGYEQCF
TRBV30,-,TRBJ2-1,TRBD1,TGTGCCTGGACCAGGGGGCTCTACAATGAGCAGTTCTTC,CAWTRGLYNEQFF
TRBV11-2,many,TRBJ2-1,TRBD2,TGTGCCAGCAGCACTAGCGGGAGGTACAACAATGAGCAGTTCTTC,CASSTSGRYNNEQFF
TRBV29-1,few,TRBJ2-1,TRBD1,TGCAGAGACAGGGTTCTCTCCTACAATGAGCAGTTCTTC,CRDRVLSYNEQFF
TRBV20-1,many,TRBJ2-7,-,TGCAGTGCTACAAGCGCCTACGAGCAGTACTTC,CSATSAYEQYF
TRBV18,few,TRBJ2-5,-,TGTGCCAGCTCACCCTTAGCCCTCCGGTACCAAGAGACCCAGTACTTC,CASSPLALRYQETQYF
TRBV5-5,many,TRBJ1-1,TRBD1,TGTGCCAGCAGCCCGTACAGGGGGAACACTGAAGCTTTCTTT,CASSPYRGNTEAFF
TRBV6-1,many,TRBJ1-5,-,TGTGCCAGCAGTGGGGCATTGCGCGTTAGCAATCAGCCCCAGCATTTT,CASSGALRVSNQPQHF
TRBV6-1,-,TRBJ2-5,-,TGTGCCAGCATGAGAAGGGGGGAGACCCAGTACTTC,CASMRRGETQYF
TRBV12-5,many,TRBJ2-3,-,TGTGCTAGTGGTTTGGGGGTGGGCAGTACAGATACGCAGTATTTT,CASGLGVGSTDTQYF
TRBV28,many,TRBJ2-4,-,TGTGCCAGCAGCCCCCGGGACTCCCTTCGGAACATTCAGTACTTC,CASSPRDSLRNIQYF
TRBV10-3,-,TRBJ1-1,-,TGTGCCATCAGTGAAATCGGGCATGAAGCTTTCTTT,CAISEIGHEAFF
TRBV20-1,many,TRBJ2-7,-,TGCAGTGCTAGAGGCGATTCTGTTGACGAGCAGTACTTC,CSARGDSVDEQYF
TRBV7-2,many,TRBJ1-5,TRBD1,TGTGCCAGCAGCTCAAAGGAAAGCAGGGGGAATCAGCCCCAGCATTTT,CASSSKESRGNQPQHF
TRBV5-1,few,TRBJ2-1,-,TGCGCCAGCTCCCCTAGTTATGATGAGCAGTTCTTC,CASSPSYDEQFF
TRBV20-1,many,TRBJ2-3,TRBD1,TGCAGTGCTAGACCAGCGGACAGGGGAACCCACAATACGCAGTATTTT,CSARPADRGTHNTQYF
TRBV27,many,TRBJ2-3,-,TGTGCCAGCAGTTTAGAGGAATCCTTCACAGATACGCAGTATTTT,CASSLEESFTDTQYF
TRBV11-2,many,TRBJ2-3,TRBD2,TGTGCCAGCAGCCACGAGCGAATAGCGGGAGATACGCAGTATTTT,CASSHERIAGDTQYF
TRBV20-1,many,TRBJ2-7,TRBD1,TGCAGTGCTTACCCCACCGGGACAGGGAGGTACGAGCAGTACTTC,CSAYPTGTGRYEQYF
TRBV20-1,many,TRBJ2-7,-,TGCAGTGCTAGAGGCAGGGGGGTTCCCTACGAGCAGTACTTC,CSARGRGVPYEQYF
TRBV5-1,-,TRBJ2-5,-,TGCGCCAGCCGGGACGTTAGGACTGCTCAAGAGACCCAGTACTTC,CASRDVRTAQETQYF
TRBV28,many,TRBJ2-1,TRBD1,TGTGCCAGCAGTTCAACCCGGTCCCGGGACAGGGCCGACAATGAGCAGTTCTTC,CASSSTRSRDRADNEQFF
TRBV6-1,many,TRBJ2-5,TRBD1,TGTGCCAGCAGTGAACCCGGGACAGGGGTAGAGACCCAGTACTTC,CASSEPGTGVETQYF
TRBV28,many,TRBJ2-7,-,TGTGCCAGCAGTTTAGGAACAGGTGCCTCCGAGCAGTACTTC,CASSLGTGASEQYF
TRBV2,-,TRBJ2-1,-,TGTGCCAGCAGCGCAGGTCCTGAGTCCTACAATGAGCAGTTCTTC,CASSAGPESYNEQFF
TRBV12-3/TRBV12-4,many,TRBJ1-3,-,TGTGCCAGCACCCAAGGAAGCTCTGGAAACACCATATATTTT,CASTQGSSGNTIYF
TRBV28,many,TRBJ2-7,TRBD2,TGTGCCAGCAGTTTCGCTAGCGGCTTCTTACACGAGCAGTACTTC,CASSFASGFLHEQYF
TRBV7-9,-,TRBJ2-1,-,TGTGCCAGCAGCTCCGGTAGGGCTATTAATGTGCAGTTCTTC,CASSSGRAINVQFF
TRBV12-3/TRBV12-4,many,TRBJ2-3,TRBD2,TGTGCCAGCAGTTTTACCGGGAGGGTCACAGATACGCAGTATTTT,CASSFTGRVTDTQYF
TRBV18,many,TRBJ2-2,-,TGTGCCAGCTCACCAGGGTCACCGAACACCGGGGAGCTGTTTTTT,CASSPGSPNTGELFF
TRBV19,once,TRBJ2-2,-,TGTGCCAGTAGTATAGACCGGGACCCCCTTATGCACATCGGGGAGCTGTTTTTT,CASSIDRDPLMHIGELFF
TRBV30,many,TRBJ2-7,-,TGTGCCTGGAGTGTAGGGGGCGGGAACGGCGAGCAGTACTTC,CAWSVGGGNGEQYF
TRBV6-1,-,TRBJ2-2,-,TGTGCCAGCAGTGTCAGTAGGGGCGCGAACACCGGGGAGCTGTTTTTT,CASSVSRGANTGELFF
TRBV30,many,TRBJ1-5,TRBD1,TGTGCCTGGAGTGGGGACAGGGTGGAGCCCCAGCATTTT,CAWSGDRVEPQHF
TRBV5-1,many,TRBJ2-2,TRBD2,TGCGCCAGCAGCCGGGGACTAGCGGAAAACACCGGGGAGCTGTTTTTT,CASSRGLAENTGELFF
TRBV6-2/TRBV6-3,few,TRBJ2-6,-,TGTGCCAGCAGTCCGCACATCTCTGGGGCCAACGTCCTGACTTTC,CASSPHISGANVLTF
TRBV28,many,TRBJ2-7,-,TGTGCCAGCAGTCCGCCCAATCCCTACGAGCAGTACTTC,CASSPPNPYEQYF
TRBV27,-,TRBJ2-7,-,TGTGCCAGCAGTGAAGTGGTCGGCTACGAGCAGTACTTC,CASSEVVGYEQYF
TRBV18,many,TRBJ1-4,-,TGTGCCAGCTCACCAACCCTGGAGAGGGGTGAAAAACTGTTTTTT,CASSPTLERGEKLFF
TRBV6-1,-,TRBJ1-5,-,TGTGCCAGCAGTGAATCGCAGGCGTATAGCAATCAGCCCCAGCATTTT,CASSESQAYSNQPQHF
TRBV12-3/TRBV12-4,many,TRBJ2-5,TRBD2,TGTGCCAGCAGACCGACTAGCGGGAGGCAAGAGACCCAGTACTTC,CASRPTSGRQETQYF
TRBV20-1,many,TRBJ2-1,-,TGCAGTGCTAGAGATGTCTATGAGCAGTTCTTC,CSARDVYEQFF